These T cell receptor beta chains were read from a single sample in a study of early T cells in non-severe SARS-CoV-2 infection. Via MiXCR, TCRdb re-called the 5' RACE reads, giving one row per CDR3 protein. The sample carries roughly 75,000 distinct CDR3 sequences, over 8.5% recorded once. The material sequenced was whole blood. These receptors originate from an adult who was a healthcare worker with PCR-confirmed SARS-CoV-2 infection or an uninfected control (not recorded which). CDR3s leave out the opening cysteine and the closing phenylalanine or tryptophan. The order of the fields is V gene, CDR3 protein.

TRBV10-3	AISESRTRGDTQY
TRBV9	ASSPHNTGELF
TRBV29-1	SVGRETNYGYT
TRBV10-3	AVSEAGGETQY
TRBV29-1	SVRQGGPNTGELF
TRBV27	ASWRHQGGDRF
TRBV20-1	SASMILGRGEYWSPLH
TRBV12-3/TRBV12-4	ASSFTTGGIQAF
TRBV7-2	AGNRDIPEAF
TRBV20-1	SARLAGATDTQY
TRBV7-2	ASSPRASGHTGELF
TRBV6-2/TRBV6-3	ASSPAQRGYNEQF
TRBV20-1	SASRDTGELF
TRBV5-1	ASATSGTTDTQY
TRBV20-1	SAFLGGISYNEQF
TRBV7-2	ASSPGSGRQY
TRBV6-1	ASSEGVVGNTIY
TRBV4-1	ASSPPLDTQY
TRBV7-3	ASSLNVMGPEQF
TRBV12-3/TRBV12-4	ASSLYEGKTQY
TRBV20-1	SGGTGLYQPQH
TRBV20-1	SAGARREAF
TRBV9	ASSKSPTTSYEQY
TRBV28	ASRDSSQETQY
TRBV9	ASSLRGSGTEAF
TRBV30	AWSEDRRGYGYT